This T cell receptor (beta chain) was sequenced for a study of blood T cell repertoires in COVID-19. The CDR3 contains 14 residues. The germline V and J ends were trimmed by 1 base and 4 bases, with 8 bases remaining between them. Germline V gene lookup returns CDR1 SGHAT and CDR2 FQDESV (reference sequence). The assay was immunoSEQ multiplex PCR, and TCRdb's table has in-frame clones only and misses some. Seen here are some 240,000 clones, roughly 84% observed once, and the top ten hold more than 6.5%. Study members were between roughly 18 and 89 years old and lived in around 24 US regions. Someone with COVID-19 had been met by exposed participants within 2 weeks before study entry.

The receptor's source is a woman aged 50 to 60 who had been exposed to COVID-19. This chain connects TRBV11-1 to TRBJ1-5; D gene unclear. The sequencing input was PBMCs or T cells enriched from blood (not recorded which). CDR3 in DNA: TGTGCCAGCAGCTTAGGCGGGAAAAATCAGCCCCAGCATTTT. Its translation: CASSLGGKNQPQHF.